The entry below gives a single T cell receptor (beta chain) sequence along with its context. Its antigen is still unknown. Library method: 5' RACE. The input for every TCR library was roughly 3.5 ug of total RNA. For each sample, cDNA synthesis was carried out in eight separate reactions using SMARTScribe reverse transcriptase. During cDNA synthesis, template switching introduced unique molecular identifiers that contained a 6-nucleotide sample barcode. Two nested PCRs of about 15 and 9 cycles amplified the TCRalpha and TCRbeta cDNA, and bead purification followed each PCR. Before amplification, the cDNA was both treated with uracil DNA-glycosylase and purified with the QIAquick PCR purification kit. In the second PCR, Illumina TruSeq-compatible adapters and sample-specific barcodes were added. TapeStation and Qubit were used to check library quality and concentration, and approximately 5 ng of each library went into the pool. Sequencing of pooled libraries was carried out on an Illumina HiSeq2500 single-index Rapid Run using 2 x 100 bp reads and custom sequencing primers. Per the original workflow: PCR and sequencing errors were corrected by UMI-based consensus assembly using MiGEC version 1.2.6. MiXCR version 2.1.1 handled V(D)J alignment, clonotype assembly and CDR3 extraction. Gene usage, clonotype sharing and MAIT/NKT TCR abundance were normalised by analysing the top 1000, 10 000 and 20 000 clonotypes per sample. After downsampling to 27 000 UMIs, diversity was calculated as the inverse Simpson index using the vegan R package. Statistical testing used paired Mann-Whitney U tests on the discordant twin pairs and applied Benjamini-Hochberg correction for multiple testing. After TCRdb reprocessed the reads, each CDR3 protein sequence was kept as one row, without DNA. It is TCRdb's table, rather than the study itself, that gives the V and J calls and clone size. This sample's records show around 380,000 distinct CDR3 sequences. Jointly, the top ten make up less than 2.5% of the sample.

The CDR3 goes from the cysteine to the phenylalanine over 15 residues. Only the protein is available. The germline V gene provides CDR1 SGHRS and CDR2 YFSETQ. This entry comes from a study of monozygotic twins with inflammatory bowel disease (dated by TCRdb to between 2017 and 2020). General notes on the study: The full study comprised around 28 monozygotic twin pairs: nine German pairs (four IBD-concordant, five IBD-discordant) and 19 IBD-discordant Danish pairs. Within discordant pairs, disease-associated traits were sought mainly by comparing IBD patients with their genetically identical healthy co-twins. Each individual had, on average, about 151 000 unique TCRalpha sequences and 181 000 unique TCRbeta sequences available for analysis.

What the work shows at the level of the full study, not this receptor alone: The results gave no support for a single strong signal or clonotype linked to IBD. Because patients received different immunosuppressive treatments, the repertoires may have picked up extra background noise and variability between individuals. IBD patients had lower TCRbeta repertoire diversity, measured by the inverse Simpson index, than their healthy co-twins. Compared with healthy twins, IBD patients had fewer clonotypes in common with other individuals, a difference most pronounced in patients showing signs of disease activity. Repertoire similarity did not differ between concordant and discordant twins, possibly due to limited statistical power. Different T cell subtypes could not be distinguished in the analysis.

An approximately 2.5 ml peripheral blood sample was drawn into PAXgene tubes per donor and stored at -80°C. Without any T cell sorting, total RNA was extracted from whole blood using the PAXgene blood miRNA kit on an automated QIAcube. Peripheral blood from monozygotic twin pairs who were concordant or discordant for inflammatory bowel disease underwent deep TCRalpha and TCRbeta repertoire profiling using unique molecular barcoding. Smoking habits were recorded for all twin pairs, and individuals were classified as current, former or never smokers. Material for sequencing was blood. The sequence joins TRBV5-1 to TRBJ2-6. This sequence originates from a human donor with ulcerative colitis or Crohn's disease, or a healthy co-twin of an affected twin (not recorded which). The CDR3 protein is CASSLRFSGANVLTF.